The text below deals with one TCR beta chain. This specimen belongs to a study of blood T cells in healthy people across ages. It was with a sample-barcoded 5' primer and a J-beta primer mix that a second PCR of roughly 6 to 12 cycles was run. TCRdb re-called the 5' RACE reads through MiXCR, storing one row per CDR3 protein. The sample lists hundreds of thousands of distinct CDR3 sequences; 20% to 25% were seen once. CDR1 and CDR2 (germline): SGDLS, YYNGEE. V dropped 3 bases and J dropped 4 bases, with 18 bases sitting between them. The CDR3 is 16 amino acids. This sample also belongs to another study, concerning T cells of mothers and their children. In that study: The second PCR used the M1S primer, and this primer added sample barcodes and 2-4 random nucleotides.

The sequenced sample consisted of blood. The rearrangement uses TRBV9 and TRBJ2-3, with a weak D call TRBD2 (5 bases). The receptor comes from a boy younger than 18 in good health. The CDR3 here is CASSARWSGMADTQYF. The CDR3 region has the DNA TGTGCCAGCAGCGCCCGTTGGTCCGGGATGGCAGATACGCAGTATTTT.